The T cell receptor (beta chain) under discussion was sequenced for a study of T cell responses to AZD1222 COVID-19 vaccine. The CDR3 is 12 amino acids. Germline assignment: CDR1 MDHEN and CDR2 SYDVKM. Trimming cost V 7 bases and J 9 bases, with 16 bases left between them. The repertoire was sequenced with immunoSEQ multiplex PCR; TCRdb's copy has only in-frame clones and lacks some. This sample has around 150,000 clones, with over 85% found just once. Sequencing used peripheral blood, obtained on day 0 of AZD1222 vaccination. The chain carries TRBV28 and TRBJ2-7, with D unclear. This clonotype was obtained from an adult in good health. The CDR3 protein is CASTSQRILQYF. The CDR3 nucleotides read TGTGCCAGCACCTCGCAAAGGATTTTGCAGTACTTC.